This T cell receptor (beta chain) was captured by sequencing in a study of blood T cell repertoires in COVID-19. About the study: The United States, Italy and Spain supplied acute and convalescent COVID-19 samples. PBMCs, B-cell-depleted T cells, or T cells provided the cDNA or gDNA that made up the material.

This clone was observed a few times. In germline, CDR1 is SGHKS, CDR2 YYEKEE (reference sequence). Trimming took 2 bases from V and 4 from J; bases not matched to a gene: 4. This CDR3 comprises 14 residues. Original handling: Reference gene primer amplification in the assay estimated nucleated cell counts. Data came from immunoSEQ multiplex PCR; TCRdb stores just in-frame clones and leaves some out. V and J calls and clone size come straight from that table; D and trimming were deduced from the DNA. The data hold fewer than 200,000 clones, with approximately 85% observed a single time. The receptor was isolated from a woman between 55 and 75 years old with acute or convalescent COVID-19. The sample consisted of peripheral blood. The rearrangement uses TRBV5-5 and TRBJ2-5; TRBD2 agrees at 8 bases. This CDR3 reads CASSLDGTRETQYF. The CDR3 DNA is TGTGCCAGCAGCTTAGATGGGACTAGAGAGACCCAGTACTTC.